A selection of T cell receptor beta chains follows, all from one sample in a study of blood T cells in healthy people across ages. From the 5' RACE reads, TCRdb called clonotypes with MiXCR, one entry per CDR3 protein. The sample has over 600,000 distinct CDR3 sequences; roughly 20% are singletons. Source material: blood. The source is an older man in good health. The CDR3 runs from the conserved cysteine through the conserved F or W. D genes are given only for firm matches. Only some rows state a clone size, as once, few, many or a class for expanded clones.

v_gene,abundance,j_gene,d_gene,CDR3nt,CDR3aa
TRBV10-3,.,TRBJ2-5,TRBD1,TGTGCCATCATGCCGGGACAGGGTGTTCTAGAGACCCAGTACTTC,CAIMPGQGVLETQYF
TRBV3-1,few,TRBJ1-1,.,TGTGCCAGCAGCCAAGGGGGGATCGCTGAAGCTTTCTTT,CASSQGGIAEAFF
TRBV12-3/TRBV12-4,.,TRBJ2-5,.,TGTGCCAGCAGCCTCTTGCACGGGGGATATGGGGAGCAGTACTTC,CASSLLHGGYGEQYF
TRBV13,.,TRBJ2-7,TRBD2,TGTGCCAGCAGCCTCAGGATCGGGCTAGCGGGTGGATCCAGCTCCTACGAGCAGTACTTC,CASSLRIGLAGGSSSYEQYF
TRBV7-2,.,TRBJ1-2,.,TGTGCCAGCAGCTTGTCGGGCTTTAACTATGGCTACACCTTC,CASSLSGFNYGYTF
TRBV6-1,many,TRBJ2-4,.,TGTGCCAGCAGTGAAGGGCTAGCCAAAAACATTCAGTACTTC,CASSEGLAKNIQYF
TRBV29-1,few,TRBJ2-3,TRBD2,TGCAGCGTTGCAGGGACTAGCGGGAGCGGAGATACGCAGTATTTT,CSVAGTSGSGDTQYF
TRBV24-1,.,TRBJ2-5,TRBD1,TGTGCCACCAGTGATGGGACAGTAGAGACCCAGTACTTC,CATSDGTVETQYF
TRBV20-1,.,TRBJ2-1,TRBD2,TGCAGTGCTAGAGGACTAGCGGGAGTAGGGAACAATGAGCAGTTCTTC,CSARGLAGVGNNEQFF
TRBV6-6,few,TRBJ2-7,TRBD1,TGTGCCAGCAGTTACCCCGGGACAGGGGGCCCCTACGAGCAGTACTTC,CASSYPGTGGPYEQYF
TRBV7-2,few,TRBJ2-2,.,TGTGCCAGCACCAGGGGAGGGGCGGGGAACACCGGGGAGCTGTTTTTT,CASTRGGAGNTGELFF
TRBV24-1,few,TRBJ1-1,.,TGTGCCACCAGTGATTCCAGGACAGCCGAAGCTTTCTTT,CATSDSRTAEAFF
TRBV5-1,few,TRBJ2-7,.,TGCGCCAGCAGCTCAGGGGCCAACGAGCAGTACTTC,CASSSGANEQYF
TRBV7-9,.,TRBJ2-7,TRBD2,TGTGCCAGCAGCCCGGGACTAGCGGGCCACGAGCAGTACTTC,CASSPGLAGHEQYF
TRBV29-1,.,TRBJ1-4,TRBD1,TGCAGCAGCTCGACCGGGACAGATGGAAAACTGTTTTTT,CSSSTGTDGKLFF
TRBV20-1,few,TRBJ1-1,TRBD1,TGCAGTGCGGAGGGGACAGGCGGCAACACTGAAGCTTTCTTT,CSAEGTGGNTEAFF
TRBV7-2,.,TRBJ2-7,.,TGTGCCAGCAGCTTAGAAGGGCTAAACGAGCAGTACTTC,CASSLEGLNEQYF
TRBV5-1,.,TRBJ2-5,.,TGCGCCAGCAGCTTTGGACGGAATAACCAAGAGACCCAGTACTTC,CASSFGRNNQETQYF
TRBV6-5,few,TRBJ2-7,.,TGTGCCAGCAGTTACTCGAGGCTGGGGTCCTACGAGCAGTACTTC,CASSYSRLGSYEQYF
TRBV7-2,.,TRBJ2-1,.,TGTGCCAGCAGCCCAAGTGGGGCCCAGGATGAGCAGTTCTTC,CASSPSGAQDEQFF
TRBV7-2,.,TRBJ1-1,TRBD1,TGTGCCAGCAGCACCGACAGGGTGAACACTGAAGCTTTCTTT,CASSTDRVNTEAFF
TRBV5-1,.,TRBJ2-7,.,TGCGCCAGCAGCTCGGGGCGAGCGCACGGAGACGGAGAGCAGTACTTC,CASSSGRAHGDGEQYF
TRBV6-2/TRBV6-3,once,TRBJ2-1,TRBD2,TGTGCCAGCAGTTGCCCGGGGACTAGCGGGAGGGCCTCGTACAATGAGCAGTTCTTC,CASSCPGTSGRASYNEQFF
TRBV3-1,.,TRBJ2-7,.,TGTGCCAGCAGCCAAGCGCACCAGGGGGGCGAGCAGTACTTC,CASSQAHQGGEQYF
TRBV18,many,TRBJ2-1,.,TGTGCCAGCTCCCAAAACAATGAGCAGTTCTTC,CASSQNNEQFF
TRBV6-5,few,TRBJ1-6,.,TGTGCCAGCAGTCCCCCGGGGTCGGGTAATTCACCCCTCCACTTT,CASSPPGSGNSPLHF
TRBV25-1,.,TRBJ2-1,.,TGTGCCAGCAGTCGAGGGCGCTCCGAACTCAATGAGCAGTTCTTC,CASSRGRSELNEQFF
TRBV20-1,.,TRBJ2-7,TRBD1,TGCAGTGCTCAGGGACAGCCTACCTACGAGCAGTACTTC,CSAQGQPTYEQYF
TRBV20-1,.,TRBJ2-4,TRBD1,TGCAGTGCTAGAGGGACAGGGGGCGGGAAGAACATTCAGTACTTC,CSARGTGGGKNIQYF
TRBV7-2,.,TRBJ1-4,.,TGTGCCAGCAGCACCCGGACCACAGAAAAACTGTTTTTT,CASSTRTTEKLFF
TRBV13,.,TRBJ2-7,TRBD2,TGTGCCAGCAGCTTAGGCAGACGGACTAGCGGGAGGGACCACGAGCAGTACTTC,CASSLGRRTSGRDHEQYF